This passage covers 17 T cell receptor beta chains from one sample sequenced in a study of Graves' ophthalmopathy and Graves' hyperthyroidism. Amplification of TCR beta CDR3 regions used RNA transcripts. Second-round multiplex PCR followed a first-round RT-PCR using HTBI primers. TCRdb called the multiplex PCR reads again in MiXCR, with one record for every CDR3 protein. The sample records 600,000 to 700,000 distinct CDR3 sequences, roughly 39% being singletons. What was sequenced was peripheral blood. The receptors come from an adult man with Graves' ophthalmopathy.

The genes are TRBV20-1 and TRBJ2-7; 7 positions match TRBD1. Germline CDR1 is DFQATT and CDR2 is SNEGSKA (reference sequence). With V trimmed by 6 bases and J by 2 bases, 7 bases remained unmatched. The CDR3 loop spans 13 amino acids. CDR3 sequence (DNA): TGCAGTGCCATCGACAGGGACCCCTACGAGCAGTACTTC. Encoded protein: CSAIDRDPYEQYF.

The chain carries TRBV29-1 and TRBJ1-2; D is perhaps TRBD1 (5 bases). Trimming left V 5 bases short and J 8 bases short, with 18 bases between. The CDR3 contains 13 residues. Germline assignment: CDR1 SQVTM and CDR2 ANQGSEA. The CDR3 nucleotides are TGCAGCGTTCCCTTGGGGGAATCGGGAGGCTACACCTTC. It is translated as CSVPLGESGGYTF.

This clonotype occurred a few times. V gene TRBV25-1 combines with J gene TRBJ1-4; 9 bases are shared with TRBD1. With V trimmed by 5 bases and J by 4 bases, 5 bases remained unmatched. Germline V CDR1 and CDR2: MGHDK, SYGVNS. The CDR3 has 15 residues. In DNA, the CDR3 is TGTGCCAGCAGTTCTAGACAGGGGGGTAATGAAAAACTGTTTTTT. Its translation: CASSSRQGGNEKLFF.

As regards this clonotype: At one of its ends the junction is not consistent with the germline gene, which may arise from a read error. V gene TRBV2 combines with J gene TRBJ2-7; tentative D call: TRBD1 (6 bases). Germline-derived CDR1 and CDR2 are SNHLY and FYNNEI. CDR3 length equals 15 residues. This CDR3 is CAISAYRALGYEQYF. Written as DNA, the CDR3 is TGTGCCATCAGTGCCTACAGGGCCTTGGGATACGAGCAGTACTTC.

Many counts were recorded for this clonotype. V gene TRBV7-2 combines with J gene TRBJ1-2; D gene uncertain. The germline CDR1 and CDR2 sequences are SGHTA and FQGNSA. CDR3 length: 17 residues. V was trimmed by 0 bases and J by 4 bases, leaving 18 bases between them. For the CDR3, the DNA is TGTGCCAGCAGCTTAGCGAGTTGGAGCCAGGACGGCTATGGCTACACCTTC. Its protein product is CASSLASWSQDGYGYTF.

This rearrangement joins TRBV25-1 to TRBJ2-7, with 12 bases matching TRBD1. The CDR3 loop spans 15 amino acids. After removal of 6 bases from V and 6 bases from J, the junction contained 9 bases not matched to a gene. The V gene's germline CDR1 is MGHDK and CDR2 SYGVNS. CDR3 sequence (DNA): TGTGCCAGCAGCCACTTCGGGACAGGGGGCCGCGAGCAGTACTTC. Translation: CASSHFGTGGREQYF.

This clonotype was seen only a few times. The V call is TRBV20-1, the J call TRBJ1-5, with a weak D call TRBD1 (5 bases). Trimming shortened V by 4 bases and J by 5 bases, and 18 bases separated the two germline ends. Per the germline V gene, CDR1 is DFQATT and CDR2 is SNEGSKA (reference sequence). CDR3 length: 15 residues. CDR3 nucleotide sequence: TGCAGTGCTAACGCCATATACGGGGGAGATCAGCCCCAGCATTTT. Protein sequence: CSANAIYGGDQPQHF.

V and J are TRBV19 and TRBJ1-5; a weak D match, TRBD1 (6 bases). Trimming pared 10 bases from V and 2 bases from J, leaving 12 bases between. Germline CDR1 and CDR2: LNHDA and SQIVND (reference sequence). This CDR3 region has 13 residues. The CDR3: CATGGLGNQPQHF. Written as DNA, the CDR3 is TGTGCCACCGGGGGCTTGGGCAATCAGCCCCAGCATTTT.

This clonotype occurred many times. This chain links TRBV24-1 with TRBJ2-7; 13 positions match TRBD2. The CDR3 totals 15 residues. Trimming took 4 bases from V and 6 from J; bases not matched to a gene: 5. Germline CDR1 reads KGHDR; CDR2 reads SFDVKD. CDR3 sequence (DNA): TGTGCCACCAGTGAGGGGGGACTAGCGGGATCCGAGCAGTACTTC. Translated, it gives CATSEGGLAGSEQYF.

Regarding this clonotype: A much larger clone is a single base away; this may be a read error. The chain couples TRBV7-9 to TRBJ2-7; possibly TRBD1 for D (5 bases). V dropped 4 bases and J dropped 6 bases, with 19 bases sitting between them. The germline V gene has CDR1 SEHNR and CDR2 FQNEAQ (reference sequence). CDR3 length: 15 residues. CDR3 coding DNA: TGTGCCAGCAGCTCTCAATCCGGCAGGGCCTCCGAGCAGTACTTC. This translates into CASSSQSGRASEQYF. Together with reference TRBV7-9 and TRBJ2-7, the CDR3 gives the full variable domain: DTGVSQNPRHKITKRGQNVTFRCDPISEHNRLYWYRQTLGQGPEFLTYFQNEAQLEKSRLLSDRFSAERPKGSFSTLEIQRTEQGDSAMYLCASSSQSGRASEQYFGPGTRLTVT.

This clonotype was seen a handful of times. V usage is TRBV12-3 or TRBV12-4 and J usage is TRBJ1-1; 8 nucleotides align to TRBD1. Trimming removed 1 base from V and 1 base from J; junction bases left unmatched: 14. The CDR3 totals 19 residues. CDR3 sequence reads: CASSLVTLRTGRGNTEAFF. CDR3 bases: TGTGCCAGCAGTTTAGTAACCCTCCGGACAGGGAGGGGGAACACTGAAGCTTTCTTT.

This clonotype was seen a few times. The chain couples TRBV4-1 to TRBJ1-5; D unclear. The CDR3 runs 16 residues. Germline CDR1 MGHRA, CDR2 YSYEKL. V was clipped by 5 bases and J by 2 bases, with 16 bases between them. Written as DNA, the CDR3 is TGCGCCAGCAGCAGCCAGCTCGGGTTAGGCAATCAGCCCCAGCATTTT. Its protein product is CASSSQLGLGNQPQHF.

This clonotype was recorded only once. The V gene is TRBV20-1, the J gene TRBJ1-1; TRBD1 aligns across 7 bases. The CDR3 has 14 residues. The V segment lost 6 bases and the J segment 3 bases; nucleotides outside the gene matches: 10. Germline CDR1 reads DFQATT; CDR2 reads SNEGSKA (reference sequence). CDR3: CSANRGAQDTEAFF. DNA for the CDR3: TGCAGTGCAAACAGGGGCGCTCAGGACACTGAAGCTTTCTTT.

This clonotype was found many times. The J gene is TRBJ2-7, the V gene TRBV25-1; no clear D. Germline CDR1 reads MGHDK; CDR2 reads SYGVNS. Trimming removed 7 bases from V and 1 base from J, with 14 bases in between. This CDR3 is 14 amino acids long. This CDR3 reads CASTQSSRSYEQYF. The CDR3 DNA reads as TGTGCCAGCACGCAATCGTCCAGGTCCTACGAGCAGTACTTC.

This chain uses TRBV5-1 with TRBJ2-7; possible D gene TRBD1, 5 bases. Germline assignment: CDR1 SGHRS and CDR2 YFSETQ. The V gene lost 4 bases and the J gene lost 6 bases, with 14 bases spanning the gap. CDR3 size: 13 residues. The CDR3 DNA reads as TGCGCCAGCAGCCCCCCAGGGAACTTCGAGCAGTACTTC. Protein product: CASSPPGNFEQYF.

This chain joins TRBV25-1 and TRBJ2-2; D possibly uses TRBD1 or TRBD2 (5 bases each). The germline V gene encodes CDR1 MGHDK and CDR2 SYGVNS. The CDR3 length is 16 residues. Trimming shortened V by 7 bases and J by 4 bases, and 19 bases separated the two germline ends. CDR3 region: CASNRPGPTGTGELFF. Here the CDR3 DNA reads TGTGCCAGCAACCGCCCGGGACCCACGGGCACCGGGGAGCTGTTTTTT.

V is TRBV7-4 and J is TRBJ1-4, with 11 bases matching TRBD1. This CDR3 is built from 13 residues. Germline CDR1 reads SGHVT; CDR2 reads SQSDAQ. J lost 8 bases, V lost 4 bases, and 0 bases had no gene match. The CDR3 region is CASSWTGGEKLFF. The CDR3 nucleotides read TGTGCCAGCAGCTGGACAGGGGGCGAAAAACTGTTTTTT.